This T cell receptor (beta chain) was captured in a study of blood T cell repertoires in COVID-19. Study as a whole: The United States, Italy and Spain were the sources of the acute and convalescent COVID-19 samples. PBMCs, B-cell-depleted T cells, or T cells provided the cDNA or gDNA that made up the material.

The protocol was immunoSEQ multiplex PCR, while the TCRdb copy is restricted to in-frame clones and leaves out a portion. The sample carries fewer than 200,000 clones, 80% recorded once. The germline V gene has CDR1 LNHDA and CDR2 SQIVND (reference sequence). The V gene lost 3 bases and the J gene lost 0 bases, with 14 bases spanning the gap. CDR3 size: 16 residues. The TCR comes from a man in his 60s with acute or convalescent COVID-19. Sequencing used peripheral blood. The chain is built from TRBV19 and TRBJ1-1; D might be TRBD1 (5 bases). As DNA, the CDR3 is TGTGCCAGTAGTATCGGAGGGGTTAGGGTGAACACTGAAGCTTTCTTT. This sequence encodes CASSIGGVRVNTEAFF. Using reference TRBV19 and TRBJ1-1 for the parts outside the CDR3, the full variable domain is DGGITQSPKYLFRKEGQNVTLSCEQNLNHDAMYWYRQDPGQGLRLIYYSQIVNDFQKGDIAEGYSVSREKKESFPLTVTSAQKNPTAFYLCASSIGGVRVNTEAFFGQGTRLTVV.